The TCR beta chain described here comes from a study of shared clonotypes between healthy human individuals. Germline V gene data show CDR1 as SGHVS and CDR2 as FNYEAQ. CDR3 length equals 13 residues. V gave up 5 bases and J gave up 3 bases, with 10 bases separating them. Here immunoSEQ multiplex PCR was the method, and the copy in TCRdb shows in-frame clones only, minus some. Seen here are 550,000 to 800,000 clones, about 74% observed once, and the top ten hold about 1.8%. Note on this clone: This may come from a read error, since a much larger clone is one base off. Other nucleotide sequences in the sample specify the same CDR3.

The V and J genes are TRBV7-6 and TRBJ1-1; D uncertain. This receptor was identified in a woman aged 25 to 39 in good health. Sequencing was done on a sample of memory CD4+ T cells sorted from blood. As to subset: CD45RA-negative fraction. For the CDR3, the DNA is TGTGCCAGCAGCGCCCAAAGGGACACTGAAGCTTTCTTT. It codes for CASSAQRDTEAFF.